The entry below describes one T cell receptor (beta chain). The specificity of this receptor is unknown. No qualities accompany the bases; no much larger clone lies one base away. The sequencer listed for this sample is Illumina NovaSeq 6000. TCR cDNA was synthesized by 5'RACE template switching, which introduced a universal primer site and unique molecular identifiers. cDNA synthesis was primed from both the TCR alpha and TCR beta constant segments. Two PCR steps were used to amplify libraries, with sample barcodes and sequencing adapters being added in the second step. Sequencing of libraries was performed on Illumina HiSeq 2500 (2x100 bp) or NovaSeq (2x150 bp). The original methods were these. Demultiplexing of reads and collapsing into UMI consensus sequences were performed with MIGEC, and V(D)J alignment was carried out with MiXCR. Using edgeR on replicate PBMC samples, clonotypes were called vaccine-responding if FDR was below 0.01 and the log2 fold change was above 5 up to day 15. CD4 or CD8 identity was assigned to each bulk clonotype according to whether the clonotype was present at higher abundance in the sequenced CD4 repertoire or the sequenced CD8 repertoire. TCRdb reprocessing: public reads trimmed at Q25 with fastp, clones called with MiXCR, in-frame beta chains kept. Under each unique CDR3 protein, matching rows form one entry showing the most common genes and DNA. The V and J calls here are based on TCRdb, not the publication. For this sample there are about 220,000 distinct CDR3 sequences; 3% to 3.5% appear just once. Around 3.2% of the sample is taken by the ten largest.

This specimen belongs to a study of T cells after yellow fever vaccination (dated by TCRdb to the late 2010s). Background for the entire study: The SMART-Seq v4 Ultra Low Input RNA kit was used to prepare libraries from fractions with low cell numbers. To follow T-cell clones before and after primary and booster YFV17D yellow fever vaccination, bulk TCR alpha and beta repertoires were sequenced over time. Two healthy male donors, one aged 18 to 30 and one aged 30 to 40 years, made up the cohort. Bulk PBMC replicates and cell subsets were isolated from blood drawn at multiple timepoints before and after both primary and secondary immunization. The paper's findings and limits, for the study overall: A small fraction of clonotypes showed up in both the CD4 and CD8 compartments, probably as a result of convergent recombination. The secondary T-cell response was found to be weaker but faster than the primary response, with a peak reached on day 5 rather than on day 15. Because the study included only a couple of donors, the extent to which the findings can be generalized is limited. Because abundant contaminating clonotypes from the bulk population could be contained in FACS-sorted repertoires, computational filtering was required. After the booster, most of the clones that had expanded following primary vaccination were detected again (96% of CD4 and more than 85% of CD8), which suggests that memory was broadly maintained.

Per the publication, the treatment or condition label means: live attenuated yellow fever vaccine strain. A standard Ficoll-Paque protocol was used to isolate PBMCs from peripheral blood. Dynabeads CD4 and CD8 positive selection kits were used to isolate the CD4 and CD8 T-cell fractions. RNA was extracted with TriZol from bulk PBMCs, CD4 and CD8 fractions, and dextramer-positive and dextramer-negative fractions. V gives up 6 bases and J gives up 2 bases, and the segment between their germline ends measures 23 bases. As encoded in the germline V gene (reference sequence), CDR1 is MNHEY while CDR2 is SMNVEV. The CDR3, from cysteine to phenylalanine, totals 19 residues. Only the CDR3 DNA stays, 57 bases, in frame from base 1.

This TCR was sampled from a man aged 18 to 29 who received the YFV17D yellow fever vaccine. The source material was CD4+ T cells sorted from PBMCs, sampled 10 days after the yellow fever booster vaccination. The chain employs TRBV27 and TRBJ1-6; the D gene is unclear. The DNA is TGTGCCAGCAGACTTAAAGCCCATCACGTAGCTCCCTATAATTCACCCCTCCACTTT. Translation gives CASRLKAHHVAPYNSPLHF.